Below are 24 T cell receptor beta chains sequenced from a single sample in a study of cytomegalovirus exposure and HLA in healthy donors. PCR amplification relied on 60 Vbeta primers (plus 13 Jbeta primers). Clones were read by immunoSEQ multiplex PCR, and TCRdb kept only the in-frame ones, dropping some. Of about 150,000 clones in the sample, roughly 75% were seen once. Specimen: PBMCs. These receptors came from a man aged 18-30 years in good health and CMV-seronegative.

The genes are TRBV6-5 and TRBJ1-1; possible D gene TRBD1, 5 bases. The CDR3 loop spans 13 amino acids. Deletions cut 4 bases from V and 4 bases from J, with 10 bases between. The germline gives CDR1 MNHEY, CDR2 SVGAGI. The CDR3 sequence is CASSSQGGTEAFF. The CDR3 bases are TGTGCCAGCAGTTCCCAGGGAGGCACTGAAGCTTTCTTT.

This chain uses TRBV5-1 with TRBJ2-5, with TRBD2 matching 10 bases. Trimming removed 0 bases from V and 11 bases from J; junction bases left unmatched: 16. The germline gives CDR1 SGHRS, CDR2 YFSETQ. This CDR3 comprises 17 residues. CDR3 sequence (DNA): TGCGCCAGCAGCTTGGGACATTCGGGACTAGCGACGGGGGAGCAGTACTTC. Translation gives CASSLGHSGLATGEQYF. The whole variable domain, remainder taken from reference TRBV5-1 and TRBJ2-5, is KAGVTQTPRYLIKTRGQQVTLSCSPISGHRSVSWYQQTPGQGLQFLFEYFSETQRNKGNFPGRFSGRQFSNSRSEMNVSTLELGDSALYLCASSLGHSGLATGEQYFGPGTRLLVL.

This chain joins TRBV6-4 and TRBJ2-2; D may be TRBD1 (5 bases). The CDR3 runs 18 residues. Germline CDR1 is MRHNA and CDR2 is SNTAGT. The germline V and J ends were trimmed by 0 bases and 0 bases, with 14 bases remaining between them. The CDR3, as DNA: TGTGCCAGCAGTGACTCGTCAGGGCCAGCCCCGAACACCGGGGAGCTGTTTTTT. Encoded protein: CASSDSSGPAPNTGELFF.

The rearrangement links TRBV9 to TRBJ1-1; D remains unclear. The V and J ends lost 4 bases and 4 bases respectively, with 20 bases between them. Germline V gene data show CDR1 as SGDLS and CDR2 as YYNGEE. The CDR3 loop spans 16 amino acids. The CDR3 bases are TGTGCCAGCAGCCCCCACGTAGAGGCCCCGGGCACTGAAGCTTTCTTT. Translated: CASSPHVEAPGTEAFF.

This clone was detected only once. The chain carries TRBV25-1 and TRBJ2-7, with TRBD1 matching over 7 bases. The CDR3 spans 17 residues. The V and J ends lost 3 bases and 4 bases, in that order; junction bases with no gene match: 15. Germline V gene lookup returns CDR1 MGHDK and CDR2 SYGVNS. CDR3 amino acids: CASSDPQGAHRGYEQYF. For the CDR3, the DNA is TGTGCCAGCAGTGACCCTCAAGGCGCTCACAGGGGTTACGAGCAGTACTTC.

The rearrangement links TRBV30 to TRBJ2-1, with 8 bases that match TRBD2. After removal of 2 bases from V and 3 bases from J, the junction contained 3 bases not matched to a gene. CDR1 GTSNPN and CDR2 SVGIG come from the germline V gene (reference sequence). The CDR3 length is 14 residues. The CDR3, as DNA: TGTGCCTGGAGTTTGACTAGCGACTACAATGAGCAGTTCTTC. Translated, it gives CAWSLTSDYNEQFF.

This clone was found once. V gene TRBV9 combines with J gene TRBJ2-1; the match to TRBD2 covers 10 bases. V was pared by 3 bases and J by 6 bases, with 3 bases of the junction left unmatched. The CDR3 is made up of 14 amino acids. Germline V gene sequence: CDR1 SGDLS, CDR2 YYNGEE. CDR3 protein: CASSAAGGLNEQFF. Written as DNA, the CDR3 is TGTGCCAGCAGCGCAGCGGGAGGGCTCAATGAGCAGTTCTTC. The variable domain in full, with the rest retrieved from reference TRBV9 and TRBJ2-1, is DSGVTQTPKHLITATGQRVTLRCSPRSGDLSVYWYQQSLDQGLQFLIQYYNGEERAKGNILERFSAQQFPDLHSELNLSSLELGDSALYFCASSAAGGLNEQFFGPGTRLTVL.

This clone was seen just once. This sequence joins TRBV27 and TRBJ2-1; 8 bases agree with TRBD2. The germline gives CDR1 MNHEY, CDR2 SMNVEV (reference sequence). The CDR3 is made up of 17 amino acids. V lost 0 bases and J lost 5; bases outside the gene matches: 9. This CDR3 reads CASSLSAGTRADNEQFF. For the CDR3, the DNA is TGTGCCAGCAGTTTATCGGCCGGGACTAGGGCTGACAATGAGCAGTTCTTC.

About this clone itself: The junction and the germline gene differ at one end; a read error may be behind it. V gene TRBV7-9 combines with J gene TRBJ1-2; D call uncertain. Germline loops: CDR1 SEHNR, CDR2 FQNEAQ (reference sequence). This CDR3 has 15 amino acids. As DNA, the CDR3 is TGTTCCAGCAGCCCCCCAACGGCATTGGAGTATGGCTACACCTTC. It yields the protein CSSSPPTALEYGYTF.

The chain employs TRBV27 and TRBJ1-2; TRBD1 is a possible D gene (6 bases). Per germline, CDR1 MNHEY and CDR2 SMNVEV (reference sequence). The CDR3 sequence is 13 residues long. V lost 3 bases to trimming and J lost 8 bases, with 13 bases between them. The CDR3 is CASSFGGAWGYTF. The CDR3 DNA reads TGTGCCAGCAGTTTTGGGGGGGCTTGGGGCTACACCTTC.

The chain combines TRBV28 with TRBJ2-3; no clear D gene. V was clipped by 3 bases and J by 6 bases, with 4 bases between them. Germline loops: CDR1 MDHEN, CDR2 SYDVKM. The CDR3 sequence is 11 residues long. The CDR3 region is CASSLRDTQYF. CDR3 DNA: TGTGCCAGCAGTTTGAGGGATACGCAGTATTTT.

The V gene is TRBV9, the J gene TRBJ2-3; tentative D call: TRBD2 (6 bases). The CDR3 sequence is 15 residues long. Germline assignment: CDR1 SGDLS and CDR2 YYNGEE. Trimming pared 0 bases from V and 4 bases from J, leaving 12 bases between. CDR3 in amino acids: CASSVAPGVADTQYF. DNA of the CDR3: TGTGCCAGCAGCGTAGCTCCGGGAGTGGCAGATACGCAGTATTTT. Full variable domain (outside the CDR3, taken from reference TRBV9 and TRBJ2-3): DSGVTQTPKHLITATGQRVTLRCSPRSGDLSVYWYQQSLDQGLQFLIQYYNGEERAKGNILERFSAQQFPDLHSELNLSSLELGDSALYFCASSVAPGVADTQYFGPGTRLTVL.

This clone appeared once. The rearrangement uses TRBV19 and TRBJ1-1, with D perhaps TRBD1 (6 bases). V lost 10 bases and J lost 4, with 10 bases in between. In germline, CDR1 is LNHDA, CDR2 SQIVND (reference sequence). The CDR3 sequence is 11 residues long. The CDR3 loop is CAIGDTTEAFF. The CDR3 nucleotides read TGTGCCATAGGGGACACCACTGAAGCTTTCTTT.

The rearrangement joins TRBV19 to TRBJ2-3; 8 bases line up with TRBD2. Germline loops: CDR1 LNHDA, CDR2 SQIVND (reference sequence). This CDR3 is built from 15 residues. V trimming: 3 bases; J trimming: 2 bases; junction bases outside the gene matches: 4. The CDR3 nucleotides are TGTGCCAGTAGTATGGAACTAGCGGTCACAGATACGCAGTATTTT. Its translation: CASSMELAVTDTQYF.

CDR3 protein: CASSIVQQETQYF. The DNA for the CDR3 is TGTGCCAGTAGTATAGTCCAGCAAGAGACCCAGTACTTC. The chain joins TRBV19 to TRBJ2-5, with D unresolved. Germline CDR1 is LNHDA and CDR2 is SQIVND (reference sequence). Deletions cut 1 base from V and 2 bases from J, with 5 bases between. CDR3 length equals 13 residues.

J is TRBJ2-7 and V is TRBV5-4, with TRBD2 matching over 8 bases. V dropped 3 bases and J dropped 6; count of bases not matched to a gene: 11. There are 15 residues in the CDR3. Germline CDR1 and CDR2: SGHNT and YYREEE (reference sequence). The CDR3 sequence is CASSWGGRTLVEQYF. The CDR3 coding sequence is TGTGCCAGCAGCTGGGGCGGGAGGACATTGGTCGAGCAGTACTTC. Based on the CDR3 plus reference TRBV5-4 and TRBJ2-7, the full variable domain is ETGVTQSPTHLIKTRGQQVTLRCSSQSGHNTVSWYQQALGQGPQFIFQYYREEENGRGNFPPRFSGLQFPNYSSELNVNALELDDSALYLCASSWGGRTLVEQYFGPGTRLTVT.

This clone was detected only a few times. V usage is TRBV18 and J usage is TRBJ1-5, with D possibly being TRBD1 (5 bases). CDR1 and CDR2 (germline): KGHSH, LQKENI. The CDR3 loop spans 15 amino acids. Trimming took off 2 bases at V and 7 bases at J, with 15 bases between the two ends. The CDR3 sequence: CASSPKVGAGQPQHF. The CDR3 DNA sequence: TGTGCCAGCTCACCAAAAGTAGGGGCAGGGCAGCCCCAGCATTTT.

V is TRBV13 and J is TRBJ1-5; no definite D call. The CDR3 loop spans 14 amino acids. With 0 bases removed from V and 2 bases from J, the gap between germline ends came to 5 bases. Germline-derived CDR1 and CDR2 are PRHDT and FYEKMQ (reference sequence). CDR3 nucleotide sequence: TGTGCCAGCAGCTTAGGCGGGGGCAATCAGCCCCAGCATTTT. It yields the protein CASSLGGGNQPQHF.

This clone was recorded only once. The rearrangement uses TRBV28 and TRBJ2-7, with D possibly being TRBD2 (6 bases). This CDR3 spans 16 amino acids. Looked up from germline, CDR1 is MDHEN and CDR2 is SYDVKM. Trimming cost V 6 bases and J 3 bases, with 21 bases left between them. CDR3 residues: CASRRLIGSVGYEQYF. The CDR3 DNA sequence: TGTGCCAGCAGGCGATTGATCGGGAGTGTTGGCTACGAGCAGTACTTC.

The rearrangement links TRBV19 to TRBJ2-7; 7 bases align to TRBD2. CDR1 and CDR2 (germline): LNHDA, SQIVND (reference sequence). The CDR3 covers 14 residues. V lost 1 base, J lost 2 bases, and 2 bases stayed unmatched. CDR3 sequence (DNA): TGTGCCAGTAGTATAGGACTAGCCGCCTACGAGCAGTACTTC. This encodes CASSIGLAAYEQYF.

This clone was seen more than once but under ten times. The chain employs TRBV20-1 and TRBJ1-1; D is perhaps TRBD1 (5 bases). The CDR3 length is 9 residues. Germline lookup yields CDR1 DFQATT and CDR2 SNEGSKA (reference sequence). The CDR3 protein is CRPGVEAFF. The CDR3 nucleotides are TGCAGACCGGGGGTTGAAGCTTTCTTT.

This clone was seen just once. This rearrangement joins TRBV4-3 to TRBJ2-2, with TRBD1 as a possible D gene (5 bases). The CDR3 totals 14 residues. Germline CDR1 and CDR2: LGHNA and YSLEER. V was shortened by 4 bases and J by 8 bases, with 14 bases between the two germline ends. The CDR3 is CASSRGTLGGELFF. In nucleotides, the CDR3 is TGCGCCAGCAGCCGGGGCACCCTGGGAGGGGAGCTGTTTTTT.

The V and J genes are TRBV5-1 and TRBJ2-7; D is possibly TRBD1 (5 bases). The CDR3 sequence is 16 residues long. V was trimmed by 5 bases and J by 2 bases, leaving 20 bases between them. The germline CDR1 and CDR2 sequences are SGHRS and YFSETQ. Here the CDR3 reads CASRPAEALQAYEQYF. The CDR3 DNA sequence: TGCGCCAGCAGACCAGCAGAGGCGTTACAGGCCTACGAGCAGTACTTC.

This sequence joins TRBV18 and TRBJ1-1; 8 bases match TRBD1. With V trimmed by 8 bases and J by 5 bases, 7 bases remained unmatched. CDR3 length: 13 residues. CDR1 and CDR2 (germline): KGHSH, LQKENI. The CDR3 protein is CASAPGGGTEAFF. In DNA, the CDR3 is TGTGCCAGCGCCCCAGGGGGCGGGACTGAAGCTTTCTTT.